This T cell receptor (beta chain) emerged from a study of cytomegalovirus exposure and HLA in healthy donors. Study findings and constraints: A list of more than 150 TCR beta chains associated with cytomegalovirus was given. A likely sequencing artifact accounted for one observed cluster of highly shared sequence variants. Earlier analysis yielded a pattern in which most TCR beta V segments were productive about 90% or about 30% of the time.

In the case of this clone: What it binds is unknown.

Germline assignment: CDR1 LNHNV and CDR2 YYDKDF (reference sequence). The CDR3 runs 16 residues. V lost 4 bases and J lost 6, with 21 bases in between. A multiplex PCR was run with 60 Vbeta primers and 13 Jbeta primers. Method: immunoSEQ multiplex PCR; TCRdb's copy keeps in-frame clones and lacks some. This table has around 150,000 clones, approximately 61% appearing once. The sample was PBMCs. This TCR derives from a woman aged 40 to 50 in good health and CMV-seronegative. The V call is TRBV15, the J call TRBJ1-2; tentative D call: TRBD1 (6 bases). CDR3 in DNA: TGTGCCACCAGCATTCCGGGCGGTACAGGGTATGATGGCTACACCTTC. Translated: CATSIPGGTGYDGYTF.